The present T cell receptor (beta chain) was sequenced within a study of cytomegalovirus exposure and HLA in healthy donors (dated by TCRdb to the late 2010s). Concerning the study at large: According to an earlier analysis of around 600 of the donors, some 180 million T cells yielded 90 million to 140 million unique TCR beta sequences and around 280 Gb of sequence data. Approximately 300 gigabases of sequencing data and 80 million or so unique TCR sequences were included in an early release covering roughly 700 HLA-typed donors. Of the roughly 400 genotyped donors, 81% were placed in the genetic ancestry cluster associated with self-reported Caucasian donors. The study aimed to test whether signatures of past pathogen exposure could be identified by cataloging public T cell receptors. Using immunosequencing, the study profiled T cell repertoires from 500 to 800 subjects and related those repertoires to cytomegalovirus serostatus. In addition to the first cohort of approximately 650 subjects, a separate validation cohort of approximately 120 different subjects was used. The study combined high-throughput TCR immunosequencing, statistical association of individual TCRs with disease status, and machine learning to predict cytomegalovirus infection status. To study patterns of TCR occurrence, a later analysis re-analyzed previously published TCR beta repertoires from 666 donors and added high-resolution HLA genotyping. In the later analysis, no new phenotypic data were used to find candidate immune exposures; instead, reliance was placed on TCR beta sequences and their occurrence across donors. In an earlier analysis of about 590 of the donors, high-throughput TCR beta sequencing was used to judge whether each TCR beta V gene segment behaved as functional or pseudogenic. Donor age, sex, ethnicity and CMV serostatus were compiled alongside the repertoire data. A later genetic analysis used genome-wide SNP genotypes for about 65% of the 666 donors, treating that subset as a discovery cohort. Every repertoire in the discovery cohort had been generated on one and the same sequencing platform. Class I and class II HLA loci were covered by the typing at four-digit resolution. Typing coverage differed by locus: A, B, C, DRB1 and DQB1 were typed in roughly 629-630 donors, DQA1 in 522, DPA1 in some 610, and DPB1 in just under 480. Roughly five DR-DQ haplotypes were treated as single units for association and clustering because of strong linkage in the cohort. Among roughly 370 genotyped donors of the cohort, an average of about 240,000 unique TCR beta nucleotide sequences were sequenced per donor, roughly 20% of them non-productive.

Libraries were built with the immunoSEQ multiplex PCR assay. For the multiplex PCR, a mixture combining 60 forward primers for TCR Vbeta segments and 13 reverse primers for TCR Jbeta segments was used. A multiplex PCR assay on genomic DNA amplified the CDR3 region of rearranged TCR beta genes. On the Illumina HiSeq System, the amplified TCR beta libraries were sequenced as 87-base-pair reads. The source study handled its data this way. Across the roughly 670 repertoires, a later analysis counted 60 million to 90 million unique TCR beta chains, roughly 11 million of which were shared by at least two donors. A nearest-neighbor algorithm error-corrected the raw reads and collapsed the reads into unique sequences, merging closely related sequences to remove PCR and sequencing errors. To assign V, D and J gene segments, CDR3 sequences were aligned to IMGT reference sequences. For a sequence to be retained, a match of at least six nucleotides was required to both a V gene segment and a J gene segment. Rearrangements were called productive when the CDR3 lacked stop codons and stayed in frame with V and J; all others were non-productive. Following IMGT convention, CDR3 was defined as the stretch from the second conserved V-encoded cysteine to the conserved J-encoded phenylalanine. Sequences without an unambiguous match to a single V gene segment were excluded from the earlier analysis of 450 to 650 of the donors. An earlier analysis of a few hundred of the donors called V segments functional above 56.7% productive rearrangements and segregating when the between-donor standard deviation exceeded 5%. A statistical classification framework was built for diagnosing cytomegalovirus status from the catalog of TCR beta chain sequences. In a later analysis, TCR nucleotide sequences were compared against IMGT/GENE-DB human TR gene sequences so that V and J genes could be assigned. In a later analysis, CDR3 sequences and most-parsimonious VDJ recombination scenarios were assigned using the TCRdist pipeline. In a later analysis, each TCR beta chain was defined by its CDR3 amino acid sequence together with its V-gene family, and reads without a unique V-gene family were excluded. As a way to deal with suspected cross-contamination and a sequencing artifact, a later analysis dropped 592 nucleotide sequences that were highly shared and had low generation probability. In a later analysis, a clonal expansion index was calculated for each public chain from normalized within-repertoire ranks of inferred template counts. In a later analysis, generation probabilities were computed using a VDJ recombination model fitted to out-of-frame rearrangements, and the results were checked against IGoR. A later analysis scored TCR-TCR, TCR-HLA and TCR-CMV co-occurrence with hypergeometric tests, applying a repertoire-size bias correction to TCR pairs. False discovery rates were estimated in a later analysis by permuting HLA or CMV assignments 20 times. In a later analysis, co-occurring TCRs were grouped using DBSCAN, and TCRdist sequence similarity was added for clustering within HLA-allele-positive subsets. For co-occurrence clustering, repertoires with fewer than 30,000 or more than 120,000 public chains were excluded, along with a handful of repertoires with anomalous nucleotide sharing. TCRdb retrieved this table from immuneACCESS and kept in-frame rearrangements only. Not all clones are present; in checked studies, unresolved V genes account for under half, and no reason is known for the remainder. That table furnishes V, J and clone size, whereas the DNA furnished D and trimming. For this sample there are 160,000 or so clones; over 70% appear just once. More than 0.5% of the sample is held by the ten biggest clonotypes.

In total, about 650 healthy bone marrow donors made up the cohort. All cohort members were sampled while nominally healthy, although unrecorded immune exposures were likely present. The donor tested CMV seronegative and was one of the 352 seronegative cohort members. A peripheral blood sample was collected from each donor, and TCR beta sequencing was performed on peripheral blood mononuclear cells. The Qiagen DNeasy Blood Extraction Kit was used to extract genomic DNA from the blood cell samples. What the research found in general, with its limitations: Linkage disequilibrium might explain the correlated functional status among segregating V segments, but an unknown experimental factor could not be ruled out. Three of the identified cytomegalovirus-associated TCR beta chains were confirmed in vitro to be specific for cytomegalovirus antigens. Some IMGT-functional V segments, including TRBV6-2 and TRBV6-3, could not be told apart with the 87-base-pair reads, so those segments were excluded. Most TCR sequences were observed very rarely across donors, whereas some public TCRs were present in many individuals. Because HLA typing was missing for some donors at each locus, association tests included only the typed subset. Sequencing depth was assumed to be roughly uniform across donors in the presence/absence analyses, though that assumption may not hold. In a later analysis, most CMV-associated TCR beta chains were found to appear HLA-restricted, with HLA associations seemingly driven largely by CMV exposure. An earlier analysis of some 590 of the donors showed that most TCR beta V segments appeared in productive rearrangements either about 90% or about 30% of the time, which broadly matched IMGT annotations. Assigning TCR associations to individual alleles was difficult when HLA alleles, especially DR and DQ, strongly co-occurred. According to a later genetic analysis, donors in an Asian-associated ancestry cluster had fewer N-insertions in productive TCRs than the approximately 700-donor mean. In a later analysis, HLA-associated TCR beta chains showed more clonal expansion and lower generation probabilities than non-associated chains that were equally common. In a later genetic analysis, a missense DCLRE1C variant was associated with V-gene and J-gene trimming of TCR beta chains, and the association was replicated in an independent cohort. A further reported finding was that TCR beta sequences accurately predicted the HLA-A and HLA-B alleles for most subjects in the first cohort. For the cohort, immune exposure information was limited to CMV serostatus. The authors suggested that the approach could potentially be generalized to other disease states and immunological phenotypes. Because counts were too low, some 17 rarely observed V segments, including chromosome 9 orphons, were left out of the earlier analysis of some 600 of the donors. A cluster of highly shared sequence variants was judged likely to represent a technical artifact of the sequencing pipeline. According to a later analysis, TCR association rates differed among HLA loci, with DRB1 alleles showing the most associated TCRs and HLA-C alleles showing the fewest. The classifier was reported to diagnose cytomegalovirus status with high specificity and sensitivity in both the original and validation cohorts. A total of some 180 TCR beta chains were listed by the study as associated with cytomegalovirus. In this cohort, only TCR beta chains were sequenced, and detectable features were limited by the absence of alpha or paired-chain data. A later analysis associated some 17,000 TCR beta sequences with specific HLA alleles at a false discovery rate of 0.05. A later analysis reported that several top co-occurrence clusters appeared linked to parvovirus B19, influenza, CMV and Epstein-Barr virus.

Per the germline V gene, SNHLY is the CDR1 and FYNNEI is the CDR2. CDR3 length: 13 amino acids, cysteine to phenylalanine. The retained sequence is limited to the CDR3, 39 bases, with the frame set at the first base. V drops 4 bases and J drops 7 bases, leaving 11 bases in between. A note on this clone: Its cognate antigen has yet to be identified. Nothing much larger sits one base from this clone, and base qualities are not available.

This TCR was sampled from a woman between 45 and 60 years old in good health and CMV-seronegative. Recombination connected TRBV2 to TRBJ1-5; the D region possibly corresponds to TRBD1 (5 bases align). Sample: PBMCs. The nucleotide sequence is given as TGTGCCAGCAGTGGTCAGGGCGCCCAGCCCCAGCATTTT. It specifies CASSGQGAQPQHF.